This TCR beta chain was observed in a study of cytomegalovirus exposure and HLA in healthy donors. A multiplex PCR was run with 60 Vbeta primers and 13 Jbeta primers. The protocol was immunoSEQ multiplex PCR, while the TCRdb copy is restricted to in-frame clones and leaves out a portion. The table includes around 120,000 clones, about 68% detected once. Germline CDR1 and CDR2: SEHNR and FQNEAQ (reference sequence). CDR3 length: 16 residues. Deletions cut 3 bases from V and 2 bases from J, with 15 bases between. The source of this sequence is a man between 25 and 39 years old in good health and CMV-seropositive. The specimen was PBMCs. V and J are TRBV7-9 and TRBJ2-3, with TRBD2 as a possible D gene (6 bases). This chain's CDR3 is CASSFPLRGPTDTQYF. The CDR3 nucleotides are TGTGCCAGCAGCTTTCCTTTGCGGGGCCCCACAGATACGCAGTATTTT.